One sample yielded the 18 T cell receptor beta chains listed below, sequenced in a study of T cell changes during pregnancy in multiple sclerosis. Clones were sequenced by immunoSEQ multiplex PCR, and TCRdb holds only the in-frame ones, with some missing. The repertoire consists of roughly 110,000 clones, with roughly 90% occurring once and the leading ten covering around 0.8%. The sample was peripheral blood, taken in the third trimester of pregnancy. The receptors stem from a female donor in good health, enrolled as a control in a pregnancy study.

This chain uses TRBV4-1 with TRBJ1-5; 7 bases align to TRBD1. Germline assignment: CDR1 MGHRA and CDR2 YSYEKL. The junction had 13 bases not matched to a gene; V was cut back by 1 base and J by 7 bases. The CDR3 runs 17 residues. CDR3 bases: TGCGCCAGCAGCCAAGGACGAGAGGGGGCAGGAGGACAGCCCCAGCATTTT. Encoded protein: CASSQGREGAGGQPQHF.

The chain has TRBV13 and TRBJ2-7; a weak D match, TRBD1 (6 bases). Per the germline V gene, CDR1 is PRHDT and CDR2 is FYEKMQ (reference sequence). V lost 4 bases to trimming and J lost 10 bases, with 14 bases between them. This CDR3 contains 12 residues. The CDR3, as DNA: TGTGCCAGCAGCTCCCACAGGGAAGTTCAGTACTTC. Its translation: CASSSHREVQYF. The full variable domain, with the rest looked up from reference TRBV13 and TRBJ2-7, is AAGVIQSPRHLIKEKRETATLKCYPIPRHDTVYWYQQGPGQDPQFLISFYEKMQSDKGSIPDRFSAQQFSDYHSELNMSSLELGDSALYFCASSSHREVQYFGPGTRLTVT.

V is TRBV13 and J is TRBJ2-5; 11 bases fit TRBD2. Germline CDR1 is PRHDT and CDR2 is FYEKMQ (reference sequence). The CDR3 spans 15 residues. Unmatched junction bases numbered 6, after V lost 4 bases and J lost 5 bases. CDR3: CASSSSSGGRETQYF. In DNA, the CDR3 is TGTGCCAGCAGCTCATCTAGCGGGGGGCGGGAGACCCAGTACTTC.

The chain employs TRBV6-4 and TRBJ2-2; possibly TRBD1 for D (5 bases). Between the trimmed V and J ends, which lost 3 bases and 7 bases, there was a span of 6 bases. The CDR3 is made up of 12 amino acids. Germline CDR1 and CDR2: MRHNA and SNTAGT. The DNA of the CDR3 is TGTGCCAGCAGTGAGCAGGGCGGGGAGCTGTTTTTT. Amino acid sequence: CASSEQGGELFF.

The chain combines TRBV6-1 with TRBJ1-6, with 11 bases that match TRBD1. Germline CDR1 reads MNHNS; CDR2 reads SASEGT. CDR3 size: 19 residues. After removal of 1 base from V and 0 bases from J, the junction contained 5 bases not matched to a gene. The CDR3 region is CASSEGDRGSVSYNSPLHF. In DNA, the CDR3 is TGTGCCAGCAGTGAAGGGGACAGGGGGTCCGTCTCCTATAATTCACCCCTCCACTTT.

The rearrangement joins TRBV5-6 to TRBJ1-1, with D uncertain. Per germline, CDR1 SGHDT and CDR2 YYEEEE. CDR3 length equals 14 residues. Deletions cut 0 bases from V and 2 bases from J, with 8 bases between. The CDR3 here is CASSLDIQNTEAFF. The CDR3, as DNA: TGTGCCAGCAGCTTGGACATCCAAAACACTGAAGCTTTCTTT.

V and J are TRBV19 and TRBJ1-2; tentative D call: TRBD1 (6 bases). Trimming left V 0 bases short and J 0 bases short, with 11 bases between. This CDR3 spans 16 amino acids. The germline V gene encodes CDR1 LNHDA and CDR2 SQIVND (reference sequence). The chain's CDR3 is CASSIDRTDSNYGYTF. The CDR3 nucleotides are TGTGCCAGTAGTATAGATCGGACAGATTCTAACTATGGCTACACCTTC. Variable domain in full (rest from reference TRBV19 and TRBJ1-2): DGGITQSPKYLFRKEGQNVTLSCEQNLNHDAMYWYRQDPGQGLRLIYYSQIVNDFQKGDIAEGYSVSREKKESFPLTVTSAQKNPTAFYLCASSIDRTDSNYGYTFGSGTRLTVV.

The V gene is TRBV19, the J gene TRBJ2-3, with 8 bases matching TRBD1. Germline V gene sequence: CDR1 LNHDA, CDR2 SQIVND (reference sequence). This CDR3 is built from 13 residues. V gave up 7 bases and J gave up 7 bases; unmatched junction bases: 7. The CDR3 coding sequence is TGTGCCAGTAAAAGGCAGGGGGCGAATACGCAGTATTTT. This gives the protein CASKRQGANTQYF.

This clone has a count of ten or more. The chain links TRBV5-1 to TRBJ1-4; 8 bases line up with TRBD1. The CDR3 has 15 residues. Germline CDR1 SGHRS, CDR2 YFSETQ. J lost 5 bases, V lost 2 bases, and 5 bases had no gene match. The CDR3 nucleotides are TGCGCCAGCAGCTTTGCAGGGGGCTGGAATGAAAAACTGTTTTTT. This translates into CASSFAGGWNEKLFF.

This chain uses TRBV18 with TRBJ1-5; D gene uncertain. CDR3 size: 16 residues. Germline V gene lookup returns CDR1 KGHSH and CDR2 LQKENI. V lost 1 base and J 1 base, leaving 11 bases between the germline ends. CDR3 loop: CASSPQRSISNQPQHF. CDR3 in DNA: TGTGCCAGCTCACCACAGAGAAGTATAAGCAATCAGCCCCAGCATTTT.

The chain couples TRBV19 to TRBJ2-2, with a possible D match to TRBD2 (5 bases). V lost 5 bases to trimming and J lost 2 bases, with 9 bases between them. CDR1 LNHDA and CDR2 SQIVND come from the germline V gene (reference sequence). This CDR3 region has 14 residues. The CDR3 loop is CASSARLNTGELFF. CDR3 DNA: TGTGCCAGTAGTGCCCGACTAAACACCGGGGAGCTGTTTTTT.

V and J are TRBV19 and TRBJ2-1, with 10 bases that match TRBD2. Trimming cost V 2 bases and J 8 bases; bases outside gene matches: 9. This CDR3 has 16 residues. Per the germline V gene, CDR1 is LNHDA and CDR2 is SQIVND (reference sequence). The CDR3 sequence: CASSIKRSGGDDEQFF. CDR3 sequence (DNA): TGTGCCAGTAGTATAAAGAGAAGCGGGGGGGACGATGAGCAGTTCTTC. Combining the CDR3 with reference TRBV19 and TRBJ2-1 gives the whole variable domain DGGITQSPKYLFRKEGQNVTLSCEQNLNHDAMYWYRQDPGQGLRLIYYSQIVNDFQKGDIAEGYSVSREKKESFPLTVTSAQKNPTAFYLCASSIKRSGGDDEQFFGPGTRLTVL.

The chain has TRBV5-4 and TRBJ1-5; tentatively, D is TRBD1 (6 bases). The germline V gene has CDR1 SGHNT and CDR2 YYREEE (reference sequence). The V end was cut by 0 bases, the J end by 3 bases, with 10 bases between. The CDR3 is 15 residues long. The CDR3 region is CASSLGPGDNQPQHF. For the CDR3, the DNA is TGTGCCAGCAGCTTGGGACCAGGGGACAATCAGCCCCAGCATTTT.

This sequence joins TRBV5-4 and TRBJ2-4; 11 nucleotides agree with TRBD1. Germline V gene data show CDR1 as SGHNT and CDR2 as YYREEE (reference sequence). With 3 bases clipped from V and 0 bases from J, the junction kept 11 bases outside the gene matches. The CDR3 consists of 19 residues. The CDR3 region is CASSYGQGAPYLAKNIQYF. The CDR3 coding sequence is TGTGCCAGCAGCTATGGACAGGGGGCGCCGTACCTAGCCAAAAACATTCAGTACTTC.

The chain links TRBV7-2 to TRBJ1-4; D is uncertain. Germline CDR1 is SGHTA and CDR2 is FQGNSA. CDR3 length: 16 amino acids. The V and J ends lost 5 bases and 2 bases respectively, with 15 bases between them. DNA of the CDR3: TGTGCCAGCAGCCCCCTGTCGGGTCCGACTAATGAAAAACTGTTTTTT. Encoded protein: CASSPLSGPTNEKLFF.

The chain links TRBV4-3 to TRBJ2-3; 11 nucleotides align to TRBD2. The ends lost 6 bases at V and 5 bases at J; junction bases unmatched: 10. This CDR3 is built from 16 residues. In germline, CDR1 is LGHNA, CDR2 YSLEER. In DNA, the CDR3 is TGCGCCAGCAGTCCGAACCCCCTAGCGGGGGGAGATACGCAGTATTTT. Amino acid sequence: CASSPNPLAGGDTQYF.

The chain joins TRBV4-1 to TRBJ1-6; D remains ambiguous. CDR3 length: 18 residues. The V gene lost 1 base and the J gene lost 4 bases, with 17 bases spanning the gap. CDR1 is MGHRA and CDR2 is YSYEKL in the germline V gene. The CDR3 loop is CASSQVGSRRIYNSPLHF. In DNA form, the CDR3 reads TGCGCCAGCAGCCAAGTAGGGTCGCGGAGGATTTATAATTCACCCCTCCACTTT.

This sequence joins TRBV7-8 and TRBJ1-1; a possible D gene is TRBD1 (6 bases). This CDR3 comprises 15 residues. The V gene's germline CDR1 is SGHVS and CDR2 FQNEAQ. Trimming removed 3 bases at V and 2 bases at J, with 13 bases between. The CDR3 nucleotides are TGTGCCAGCAGCTTCCGCCCGGGACAAAACACTGAAGCTTTCTTT. It yields the protein CASSFRPGQNTEAFF.